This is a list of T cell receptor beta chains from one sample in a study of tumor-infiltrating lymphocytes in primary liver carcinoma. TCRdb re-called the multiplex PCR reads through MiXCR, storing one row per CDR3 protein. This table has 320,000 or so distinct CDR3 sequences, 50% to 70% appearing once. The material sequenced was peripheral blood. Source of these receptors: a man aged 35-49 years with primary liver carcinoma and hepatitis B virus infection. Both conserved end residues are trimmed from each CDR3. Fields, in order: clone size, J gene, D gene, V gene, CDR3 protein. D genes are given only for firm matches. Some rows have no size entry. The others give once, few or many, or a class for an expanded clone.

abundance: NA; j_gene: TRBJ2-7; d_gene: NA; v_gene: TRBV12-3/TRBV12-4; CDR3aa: ASSFTGVAREQY
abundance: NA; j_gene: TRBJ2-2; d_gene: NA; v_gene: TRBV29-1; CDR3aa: SVERHSNTGELS
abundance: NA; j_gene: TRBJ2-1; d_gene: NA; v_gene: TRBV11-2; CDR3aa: ASSLVLGRERTIGYNEQF
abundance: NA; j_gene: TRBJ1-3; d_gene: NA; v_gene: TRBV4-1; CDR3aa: ASSQDGEPGLSGNIIY
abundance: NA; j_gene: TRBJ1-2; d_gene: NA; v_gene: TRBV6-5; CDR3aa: ASSYLGGRVTNYGYT
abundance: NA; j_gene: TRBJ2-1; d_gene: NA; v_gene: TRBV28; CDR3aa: ASGEVVPPEQF
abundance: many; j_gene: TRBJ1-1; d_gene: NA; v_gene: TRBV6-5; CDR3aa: ASRGGINTEAF
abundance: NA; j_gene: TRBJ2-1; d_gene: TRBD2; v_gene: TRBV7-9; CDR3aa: ASSLPSGMYNEQF
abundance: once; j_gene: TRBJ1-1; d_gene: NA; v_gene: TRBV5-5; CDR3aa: ASTHRENTEAL
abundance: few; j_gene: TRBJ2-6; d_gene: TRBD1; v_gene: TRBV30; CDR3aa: AWSVGQAGANVLT
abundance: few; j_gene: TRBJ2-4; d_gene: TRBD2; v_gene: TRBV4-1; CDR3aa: ASSHPGASGSGNIQY
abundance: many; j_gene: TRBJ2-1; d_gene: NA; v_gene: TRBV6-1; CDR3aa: ASRIRRGLDLYEQF
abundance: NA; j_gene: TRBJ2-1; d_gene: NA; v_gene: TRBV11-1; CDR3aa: AGSLELANYNEQF
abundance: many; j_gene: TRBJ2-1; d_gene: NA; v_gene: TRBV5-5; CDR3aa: ASSAYLFYNEQF
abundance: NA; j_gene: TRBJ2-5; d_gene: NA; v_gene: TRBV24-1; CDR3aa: ATSDPQGAARETQY
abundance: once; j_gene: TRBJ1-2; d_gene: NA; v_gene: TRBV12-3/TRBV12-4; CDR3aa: DSRGKQGSYGYT
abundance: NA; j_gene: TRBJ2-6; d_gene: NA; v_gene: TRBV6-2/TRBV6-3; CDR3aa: ASSGVGFSGANVPT
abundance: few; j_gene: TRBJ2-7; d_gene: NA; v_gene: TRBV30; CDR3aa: AWSGNRDTRRD
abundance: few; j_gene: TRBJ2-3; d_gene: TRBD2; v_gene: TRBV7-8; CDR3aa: ASSFTTSGDTQY
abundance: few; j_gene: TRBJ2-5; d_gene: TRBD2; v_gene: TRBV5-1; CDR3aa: ASSLAGGTSGETQY
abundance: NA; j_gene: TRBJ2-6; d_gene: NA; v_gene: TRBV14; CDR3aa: ATSEGAAGTNVLT
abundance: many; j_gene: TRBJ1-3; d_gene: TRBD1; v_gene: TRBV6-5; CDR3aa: ASRLTGSGNTIY
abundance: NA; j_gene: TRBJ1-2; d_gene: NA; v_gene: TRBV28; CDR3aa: ASSMDRLNYGYT
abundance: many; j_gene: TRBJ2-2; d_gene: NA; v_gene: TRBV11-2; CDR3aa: ASSLTGATGELF
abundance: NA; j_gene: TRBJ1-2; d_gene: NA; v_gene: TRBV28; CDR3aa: ASSPAGAHYGYT
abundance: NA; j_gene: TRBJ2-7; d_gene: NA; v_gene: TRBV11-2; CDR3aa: ANSPGLTSYEQY
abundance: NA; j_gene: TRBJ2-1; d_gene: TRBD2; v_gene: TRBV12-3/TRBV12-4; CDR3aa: VSSLAQAGAWNEQF
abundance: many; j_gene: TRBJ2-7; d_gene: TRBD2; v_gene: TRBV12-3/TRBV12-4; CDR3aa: ASSSSGRVYEQY
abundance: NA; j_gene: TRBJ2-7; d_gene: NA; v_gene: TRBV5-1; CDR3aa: ASSWGDRAGSYEQY
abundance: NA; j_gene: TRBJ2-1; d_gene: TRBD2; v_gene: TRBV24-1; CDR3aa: ATSDEISGNTTYNEQF
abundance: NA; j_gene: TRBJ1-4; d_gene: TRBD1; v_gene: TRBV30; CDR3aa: AWSRDRGREKLF
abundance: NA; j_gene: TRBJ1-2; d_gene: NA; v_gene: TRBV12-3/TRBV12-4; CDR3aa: ASIKGEAGLSHGYT
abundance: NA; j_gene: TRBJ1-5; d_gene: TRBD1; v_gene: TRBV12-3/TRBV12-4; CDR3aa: ASRQGVGNQHQH
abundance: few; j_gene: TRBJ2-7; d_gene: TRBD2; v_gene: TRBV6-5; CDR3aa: ASRRKRGSYEQY
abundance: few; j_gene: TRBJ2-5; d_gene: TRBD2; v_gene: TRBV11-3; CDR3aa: ASSSGLAGGRGQETQY
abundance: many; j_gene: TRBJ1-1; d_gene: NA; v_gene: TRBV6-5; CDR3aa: ARDTGLAF
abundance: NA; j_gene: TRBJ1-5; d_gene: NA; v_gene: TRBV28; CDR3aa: ASFESNQPQH
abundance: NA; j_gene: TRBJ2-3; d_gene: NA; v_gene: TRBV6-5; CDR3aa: ASSRPSVTQY
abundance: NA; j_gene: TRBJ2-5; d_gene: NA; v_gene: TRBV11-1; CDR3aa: ASSLSPIASQETQY
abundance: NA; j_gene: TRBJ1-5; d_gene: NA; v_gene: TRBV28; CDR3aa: ASSFTDQRPQH
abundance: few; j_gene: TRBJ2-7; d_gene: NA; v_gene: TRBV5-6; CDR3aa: ASKADGTPYEQY
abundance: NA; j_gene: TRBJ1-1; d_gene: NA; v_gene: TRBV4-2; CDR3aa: ASSTNKRGAEVF
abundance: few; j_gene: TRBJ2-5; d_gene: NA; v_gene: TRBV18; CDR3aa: ASSPPSGETQY
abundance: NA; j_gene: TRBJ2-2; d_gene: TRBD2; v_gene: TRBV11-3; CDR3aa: ASRRLAGVPGELL
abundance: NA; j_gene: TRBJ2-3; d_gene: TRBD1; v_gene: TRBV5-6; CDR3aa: ASSPGQISTDMQY
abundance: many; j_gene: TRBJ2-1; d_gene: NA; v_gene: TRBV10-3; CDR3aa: AIRVEGPEQF
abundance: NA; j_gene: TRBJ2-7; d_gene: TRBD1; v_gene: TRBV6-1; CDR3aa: ATQYRDRSSYEQY
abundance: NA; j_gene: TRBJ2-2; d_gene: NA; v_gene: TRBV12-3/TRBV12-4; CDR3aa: ASTPGRYRELF
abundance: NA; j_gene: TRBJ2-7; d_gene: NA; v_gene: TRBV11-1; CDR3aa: ASILDRSYEQY
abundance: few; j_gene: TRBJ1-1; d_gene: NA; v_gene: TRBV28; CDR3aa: ASSTNRAPLNTEAF
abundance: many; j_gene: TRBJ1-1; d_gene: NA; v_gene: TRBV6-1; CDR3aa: ASRKAQGSTEAF